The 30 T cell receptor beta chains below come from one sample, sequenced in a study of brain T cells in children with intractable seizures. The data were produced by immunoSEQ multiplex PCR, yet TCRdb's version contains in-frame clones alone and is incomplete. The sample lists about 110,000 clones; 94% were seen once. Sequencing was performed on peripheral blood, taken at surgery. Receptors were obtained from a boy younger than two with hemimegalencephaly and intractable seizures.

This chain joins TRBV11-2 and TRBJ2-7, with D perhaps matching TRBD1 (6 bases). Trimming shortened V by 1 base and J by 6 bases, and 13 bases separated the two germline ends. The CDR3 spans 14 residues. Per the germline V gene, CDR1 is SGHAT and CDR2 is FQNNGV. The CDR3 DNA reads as TGTGCCAGCAGCTTAGTGACCAGGGGATTCGAGCAGTACTTC. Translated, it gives CASSLVTRGFEQYF.

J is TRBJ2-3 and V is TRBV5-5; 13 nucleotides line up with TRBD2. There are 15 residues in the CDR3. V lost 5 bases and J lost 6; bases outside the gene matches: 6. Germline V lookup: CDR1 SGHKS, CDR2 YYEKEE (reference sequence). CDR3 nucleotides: TGTGCCAGCAGTCAAGGACTAGCGGGAGCCGATACGCAGTATTTT. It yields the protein CASSQGLAGADTQYF.

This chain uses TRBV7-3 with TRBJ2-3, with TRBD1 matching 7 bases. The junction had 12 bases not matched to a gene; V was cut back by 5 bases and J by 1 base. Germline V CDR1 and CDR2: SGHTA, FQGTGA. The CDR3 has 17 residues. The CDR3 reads CASSPDRVRGGTDTQYF. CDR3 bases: TGTGCCAGCAGCCCCGACAGGGTCCGCGGTGGCACAGATACGCAGTATTTT.

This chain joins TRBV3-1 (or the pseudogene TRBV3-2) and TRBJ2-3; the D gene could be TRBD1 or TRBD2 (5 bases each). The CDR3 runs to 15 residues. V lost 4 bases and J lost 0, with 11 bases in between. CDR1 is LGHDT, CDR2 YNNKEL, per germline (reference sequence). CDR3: CASSLRGASTDTQYF. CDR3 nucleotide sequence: TGTGCCAGCAGCCTTAGAGGGGCTAGCACAGATACGCAGTATTTT.

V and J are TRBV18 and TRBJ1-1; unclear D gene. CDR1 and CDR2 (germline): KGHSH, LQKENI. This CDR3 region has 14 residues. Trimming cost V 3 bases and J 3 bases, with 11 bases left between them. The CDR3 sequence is CASSPSRRDTEAFF. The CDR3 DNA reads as TGTGCCAGCTCACCCTCGAGACGGGACACTGAAGCTTTCTTT.

The CDR3 is CARTGLIYF. The DNA of the CDR3 is TGTGCCCGAACCGGGCTCATATATTTT. The J gene is TRBJ1-3, the V gene TRBV6-6; D not resolved. CDR1 MNHNY and CDR2 SVGAGI come from the germline V gene (reference sequence). V shed 11 bases and J shed 12 bases, with 11 bases lying between them. The CDR3 totals 9 residues.

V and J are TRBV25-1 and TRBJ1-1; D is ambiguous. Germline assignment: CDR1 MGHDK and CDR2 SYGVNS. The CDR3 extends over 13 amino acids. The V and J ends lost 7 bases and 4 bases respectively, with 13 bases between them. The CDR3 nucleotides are TGTGCCAGCACCCACCCCTCCGGCACTGAAGCTTTCTTT. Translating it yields CASTHPSGTEAFF. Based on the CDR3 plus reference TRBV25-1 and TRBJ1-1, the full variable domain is EADIYQTPRYLVIGTGKKITLECSQTMGHDKMYWYQQDPGMELHLIHYSYGVNSTEKGDLSSESTVSRIRTEHFPLTLESARPSHTSQYLCASTHPSGTEAFFGQGTRLTVV.

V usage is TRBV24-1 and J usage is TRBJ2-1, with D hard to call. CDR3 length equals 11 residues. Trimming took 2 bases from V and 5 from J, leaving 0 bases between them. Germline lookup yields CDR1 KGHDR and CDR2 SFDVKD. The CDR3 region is CATSDYNEQFF. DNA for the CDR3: TGTGCCACCAGTGATTACAATGAGCAGTTCTTC.

CDR3 in amino acids: CASSQLPQREQYF. The DNA for the CDR3 is TGTGCCAGCAGCCAGTTACCCCAAAGGGAGCAGTACTTC. The chain employs TRBV3-1 (or the pseudogene TRBV3-2) and TRBJ2-7; D unresolved. The germline V gene has CDR1 LGHDT and CDR2 YNNKEL (reference sequence). The ends were cut back, 3 bases at V and 7 bases at J, with 13 bases in the middle. The CDR3 has 13 amino acids.

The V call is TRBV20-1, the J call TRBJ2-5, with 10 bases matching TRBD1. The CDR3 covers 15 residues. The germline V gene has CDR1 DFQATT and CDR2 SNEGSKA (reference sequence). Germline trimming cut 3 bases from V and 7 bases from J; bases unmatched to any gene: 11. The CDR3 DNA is TGCAGTGCTAGTGGAGGGACAGGGGAGTATGGGACCCAGTACTTC. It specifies CSASGGTGEYGTQYF.

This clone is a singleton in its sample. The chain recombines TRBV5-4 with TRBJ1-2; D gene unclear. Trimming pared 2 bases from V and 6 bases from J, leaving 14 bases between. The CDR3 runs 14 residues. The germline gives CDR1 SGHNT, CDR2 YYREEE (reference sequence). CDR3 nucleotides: TGTGCCAGCAGCTTCAGACCAGTTACTAATGGCTACACCTTC. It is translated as CASSFRPVTNGYTF.

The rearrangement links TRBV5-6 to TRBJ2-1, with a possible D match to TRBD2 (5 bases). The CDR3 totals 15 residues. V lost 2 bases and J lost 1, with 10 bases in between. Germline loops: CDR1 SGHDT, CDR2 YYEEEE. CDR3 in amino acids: CASSLKLDSYNEQFF. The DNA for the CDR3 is TGTGCCAGCAGCTTAAAACTAGATTCCTACAATGAGCAGTTCTTC. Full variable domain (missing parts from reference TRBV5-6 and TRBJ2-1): DAGVTQSPTHLIKTRGQQVTLRCSPKSGHDTVSWYQQALGQGPQFIFQYYEEEERQRGNFPDRFSGHQFPNYSSELNVNALLLGDSALYLCASSLKLDSYNEQFFGPGTRLTVL.

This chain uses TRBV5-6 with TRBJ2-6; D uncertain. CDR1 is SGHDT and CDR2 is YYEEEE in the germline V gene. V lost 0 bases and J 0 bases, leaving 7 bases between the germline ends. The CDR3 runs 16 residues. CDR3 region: CASSLGVFSGANVLTF. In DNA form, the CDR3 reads TGTGCCAGCAGCTTGGGGGTCTTCTCTGGGGCCAACGTCCTGACTTTC.

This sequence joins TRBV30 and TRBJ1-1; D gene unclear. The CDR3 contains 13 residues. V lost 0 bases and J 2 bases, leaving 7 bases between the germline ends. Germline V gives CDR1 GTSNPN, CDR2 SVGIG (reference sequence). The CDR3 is CAWSVLGNTEAFF. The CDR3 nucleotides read TGTGCCTGGAGTGTACTCGGTAACACTGAAGCTTTCTTT.

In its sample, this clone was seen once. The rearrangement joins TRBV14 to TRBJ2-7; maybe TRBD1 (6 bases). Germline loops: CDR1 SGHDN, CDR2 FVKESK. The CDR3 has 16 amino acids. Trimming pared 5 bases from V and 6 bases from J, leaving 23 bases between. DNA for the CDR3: TGTGCCAGCAGCGGAACTCAGGGGATTAAAAGGGGCGAGCAGTACTTC. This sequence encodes CASSGTQGIKRGEQYF.

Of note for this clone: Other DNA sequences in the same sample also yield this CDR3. CDR3 in amino acids: CASSQDRSTEAFF. CDR3 in DNA: TGTGCCAGCAGCCAAGACAGATCCACTGAAGCTTTCTTT. The chain links TRBV14 to TRBJ1-1; no definite D call. This CDR3 contains 13 residues. Trimming cost V 0 bases and J 4 bases, with 6 bases left between them. The germline CDR1 and CDR2 sequences are SGHDN and FVKESK.

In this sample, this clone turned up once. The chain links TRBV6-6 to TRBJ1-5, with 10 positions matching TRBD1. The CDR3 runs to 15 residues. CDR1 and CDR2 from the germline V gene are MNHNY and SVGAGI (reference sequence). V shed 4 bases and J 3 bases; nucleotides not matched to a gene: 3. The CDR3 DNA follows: TGTGCCAGCAGTTCGACAGGGGGCACCAATCAGCCCCAGCATTTT. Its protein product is CASSSTGGTNQPQHF.

Here the CDR3 reads CASSFTMGETQYF. CDR3 sequence (DNA): TGTGCCAGCAGCTTTACGATGGGAGAGACCCAGTACTTC. The V call is TRBV6-2 or TRBV6-3, the J call TRBJ2-5; D gene ambiguous. V lost 6 bases to trimming and J lost 4 bases, with 12 bases between them. Germline V CDR1 and CDR2: MNHEY, SVGEGT. This CDR3 region has 13 residues.

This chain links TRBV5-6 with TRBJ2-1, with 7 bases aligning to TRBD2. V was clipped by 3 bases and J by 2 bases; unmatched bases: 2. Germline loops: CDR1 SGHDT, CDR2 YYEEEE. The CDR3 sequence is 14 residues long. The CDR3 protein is CASSSGLAYNEQFF. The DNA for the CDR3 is TGTGCCAGCAGCTCCGGACTAGCCTACAATGAGCAGTTCTTC.

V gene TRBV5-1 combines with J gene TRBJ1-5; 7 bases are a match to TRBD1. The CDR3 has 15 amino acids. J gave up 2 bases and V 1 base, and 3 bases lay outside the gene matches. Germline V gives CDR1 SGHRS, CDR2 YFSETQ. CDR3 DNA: TGCGCCAGCAGCTTGTGGGGACAGCGCAATCAGCCCCAGCATTTT. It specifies CASSLWGQRNQPQHF.

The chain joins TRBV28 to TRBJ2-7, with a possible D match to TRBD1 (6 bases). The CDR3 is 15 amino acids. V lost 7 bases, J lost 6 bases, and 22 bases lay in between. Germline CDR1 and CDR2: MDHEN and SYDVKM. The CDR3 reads CASTQPGTIFREQYF. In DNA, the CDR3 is TGTGCCAGCACTCAGCCAGGGACAATCTTCCGCGAGCAGTACTTC.

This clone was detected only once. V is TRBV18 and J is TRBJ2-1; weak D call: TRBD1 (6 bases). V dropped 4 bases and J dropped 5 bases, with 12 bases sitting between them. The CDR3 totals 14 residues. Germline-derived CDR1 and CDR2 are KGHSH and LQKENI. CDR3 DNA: TGTGCCAGCTCACGGGGGCCAGGAGACAATGAGCAGTTCTTC. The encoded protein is CASSRGPGDNEQFF.

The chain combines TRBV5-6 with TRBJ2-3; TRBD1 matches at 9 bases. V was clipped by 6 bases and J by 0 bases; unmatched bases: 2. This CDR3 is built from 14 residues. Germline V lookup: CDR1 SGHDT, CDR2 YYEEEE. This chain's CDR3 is CASTGTGSTDTQYF. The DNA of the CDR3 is TGTGCCAGCACCGGGACAGGGAGCACAGATACGCAGTATTTT.

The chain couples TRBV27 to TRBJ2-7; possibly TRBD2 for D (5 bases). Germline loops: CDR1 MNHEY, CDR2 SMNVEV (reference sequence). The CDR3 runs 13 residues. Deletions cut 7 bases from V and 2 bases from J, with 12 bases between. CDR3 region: CASMAGNTYEQYF. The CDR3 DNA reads TGTGCCAGCATGGCGGGTAACACCTACGAGCAGTACTTC.

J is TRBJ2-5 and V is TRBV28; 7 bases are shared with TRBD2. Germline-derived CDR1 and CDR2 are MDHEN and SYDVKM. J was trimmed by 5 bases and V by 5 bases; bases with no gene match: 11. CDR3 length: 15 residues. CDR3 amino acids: CASSTAREGVETQYF. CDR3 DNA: TGTGCCAGCAGTACCGCCAGGGAGGGTGTGGAGACCCAGTACTTC.

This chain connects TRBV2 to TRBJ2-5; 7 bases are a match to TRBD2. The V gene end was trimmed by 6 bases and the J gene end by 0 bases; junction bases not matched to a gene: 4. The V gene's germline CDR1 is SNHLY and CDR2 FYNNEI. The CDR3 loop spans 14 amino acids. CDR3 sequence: CASRGGTYQETQYF. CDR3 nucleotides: TGTGCCAGCAGGGGGGGGACTTACCAAGAGACCCAGTACTTC.

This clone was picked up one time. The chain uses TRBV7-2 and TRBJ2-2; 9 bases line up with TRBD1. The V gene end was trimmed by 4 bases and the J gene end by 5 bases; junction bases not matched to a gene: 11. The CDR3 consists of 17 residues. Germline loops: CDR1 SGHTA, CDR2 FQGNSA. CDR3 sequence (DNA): TGTGCCAGCAGCTCCTTCGGACAGGGGATGGGGACCGGGGAGCTGTTTTTT. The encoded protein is CASSSFGQGMGTGELFF.

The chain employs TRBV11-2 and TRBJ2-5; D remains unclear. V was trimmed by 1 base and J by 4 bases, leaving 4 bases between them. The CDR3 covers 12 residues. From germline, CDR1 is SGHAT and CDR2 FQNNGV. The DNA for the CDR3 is TGTGCCAGCAGCTTAGCGGGAGAGACCCAGTACTTC. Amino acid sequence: CASSLAGETQYF.

The CDR3 DNA follows: TGTGCCAGCAGCCAAGATACGGACAGAACCTACGAGCAGTACTTC. This encodes CASSQDTDRTYEQYF. The gene calls are TRBV14 and TRBJ2-7; weak D call: TRBD1 (6 bases). The germline gives CDR1 SGHDN, CDR2 FVKESK. V lost 0 bases, J lost 2 bases, and 11 bases lay in between. This CDR3 spans 15 amino acids.

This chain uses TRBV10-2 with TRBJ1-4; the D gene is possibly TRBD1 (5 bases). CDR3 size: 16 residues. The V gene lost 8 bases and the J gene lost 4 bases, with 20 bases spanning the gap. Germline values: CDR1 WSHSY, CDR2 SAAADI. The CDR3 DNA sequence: TGCGCCAGCGGGCGGCCCATCGGGACGGTTAATGAAAAACTGTTTTTT. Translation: CASGRPIGTVNEKLFF.